The T cell receptor beta chain described here comes from a study of T cell responses to AZD1222 COVID-19 vaccine. About this clone: Its cognate antigen is unknown.

This CDR3 contains 14 residues. Germline CDR1 and CDR2: LNHNV and YYDKDF (reference sequence). The germline V and J ends were trimmed by 8 bases and 0 bases, with 11 bases remaining between them. Using immunoSEQ multiplex PCR, the repertoire was profiled, and TCRdb retains in-frame clones only, with some absent. Of more than 150,000 clones listed, approximately 91% were seen once; the top ten hold 1.5%. Doses given second, at about 4 or about 12 weeks, were pooled. Study-wide points: Clonal diversity may have been underestimated in mostly white British donors. Regions left unmutated in variants are reportedly the target of nearly half of spike-specific TCRs. At baseline, seropositivity was found in only a handful of AZD1222 recipients.

The TCR originated in an adult who received the AZD1222 COVID-19 vaccine. The starting material was peripheral blood, obtained 28 days after the second AZD1222 dose. The rearrangement joins TRBV15 to TRBJ1-5; no definite D call. For the CDR3, the DNA is TGTGCCACCGGTAAGAGGGATAGCAATCAGCCCCAGCATTTT. Translation: CATGKRDSNQPQHF.